This is a list of T cell receptor beta chains from one sample in a study of blood T cell repertoires in COVID-19. Assay used: immunoSEQ multiplex PCR; TCRdb lists only in-frame clones, some missing. The sample records approximately 100,000 clones, approximately 87% being singletons. Source material: peripheral blood. These receptors originate from a woman younger than 45 with acute or convalescent COVID-19. Both conserved end residues are part of each CDR3. The D gene is left open where the match is weak.

cdr3_aa: CASRQVPNYGYTF
d_call: -
j_call: TRBJ1-2
v_call: TRBV2

cdr3_aa: CASSQDYLNTEAFF
d_call: -
j_call: TRBJ1-1
v_call: TRBV3-1/TRBV3-2

cdr3_aa: CAWSAVAGDYGYTF
d_call: -
j_call: TRBJ1-2
v_call: TRBV30

cdr3_aa: CASSVQGNQPQHF
d_call: -
j_call: TRBJ1-5
v_call: TRBV2

cdr3_aa: CASSQGRDSQAFF
d_call: TRBD1
j_call: TRBJ1-1
v_call: TRBV4-1

cdr3_aa: CASSPGRGGNQPQHF
d_call: -
j_call: TRBJ1-5
v_call: TRBV27

cdr3_aa: CASSLDRDGNGVQYF
d_call: TRBD1
j_call: TRBJ2-4
v_call: TRBV11-3

cdr3_aa: CASSAQGAYFEQYF
d_call: TRBD1
j_call: TRBJ2-7
v_call: TRBV14

cdr3_aa: CASSDGTGDQPQHF
d_call: TRBD1
j_call: TRBJ1-5
v_call: TRBV6-4

cdr3_aa: CASNLDFNNEQFF
d_call: -
j_call: TRBJ2-1
v_call: TRBV12-3/TRBV12-4

cdr3_aa: CASSFTGAYDQPQHF
d_call: TRBD1
j_call: TRBJ1-5
v_call: TRBV7-8